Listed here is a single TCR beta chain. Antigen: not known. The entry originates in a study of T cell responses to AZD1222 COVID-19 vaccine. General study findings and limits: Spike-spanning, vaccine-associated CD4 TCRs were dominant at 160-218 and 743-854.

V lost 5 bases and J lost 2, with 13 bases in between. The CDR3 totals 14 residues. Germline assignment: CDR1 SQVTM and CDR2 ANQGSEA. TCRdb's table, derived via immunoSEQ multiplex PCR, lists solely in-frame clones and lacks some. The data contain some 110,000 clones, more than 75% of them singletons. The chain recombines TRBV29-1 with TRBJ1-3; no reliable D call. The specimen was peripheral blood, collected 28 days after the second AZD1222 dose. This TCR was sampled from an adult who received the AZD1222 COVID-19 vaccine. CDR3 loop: CSVLPQRAGNTIYF. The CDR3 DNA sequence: TGCAGCGTTCTCCCCCAAAGGGCTGGAAACACCATATATTTT.